What follows are 32 T cell receptor beta chains derived from one specimen sequenced in a study of PD-L1 blockade in urothelial cancer. Some clones are missing from TCRdb's copy, which holds only in-frame ones; the method was immunoSEQ multiplex PCR. Here the sample spans fewer than 40,000 clones, about nine tenths being singletons. Time point described: pretreatment peripheral blood. The sequences come from PBMCs, collected around atezolizumab (anti-PD-L1) treatment. These receptors came from a woman aged 55-70 years with urothelial cancer.

The chain joins TRBV5-1 to TRBJ1-2; TRBD1 agrees at 12 bases. V lost 0 bases to trimming and J lost 6 bases; unmatched junction nucleotides: 3. CDR1 and CDR2 (germline): SGHRS, YFSETQ. This CDR3 is built from 15 residues. CDR3 sequence: CASSLEGQGANGYTF. In DNA form, the CDR3 reads TGCGCCAGCAGCTTGGAGGGACAGGGGGCGAATGGCTACACCTTC.

This clone was seen a few times. This chain connects TRBV7-9 to TRBJ2-2; tentatively, D is TRBD2 (5 bases). There are 14 residues in the CDR3. CDR1 is SEHNR, CDR2 FQNEAQ, per germline (reference sequence). Trimming shortened V by 0 bases and J by 6 bases, and 8 bases separated the two germline ends. The CDR3 nucleotides are TGTGCCAGCAGCTTAGCGCGGGCGGCCGGGGAGCTGTTTTTT. The encoded protein is CASSLARAAGELFF.

For the CDR3, the DNA is TGTGCCAGCAGCGCGGGACAGGGTCCCTACGAGCAGTACTTC. This encodes CASSAGQGPYEQYF. The chain employs TRBV9 and TRBJ2-7; 9 bases match TRBD1. V shed 3 bases and J 2 bases; nucleotides not matched to a gene: 3. This CDR3 has 14 amino acids. The germline V gene encodes CDR1 SGDLS and CDR2 YYNGEE.

This clone was seen a single time. The chain joins TRBV30 to TRBJ1-5, with D perhaps TRBD1 (6 bases). In germline, CDR1 is GTSNPN, CDR2 SVGIG (reference sequence). This CDR3 contains 15 residues. The V and J ends lost 2 bases and 5 bases respectively, with 16 bases between them. CDR3 in amino acids: CAWSPGRTEHQPQHF. In nucleotides, the CDR3 is TGTGCCTGGAGTCCCGGGAGGACAGAACATCAGCCCCAGCATTTT.

This clone was seen only once. The V gene is TRBV19, the J gene TRBJ2-1, with 9 bases lining up with TRBD2. V was pared by 5 bases and J by 5 bases, with 4 bases of the junction left unmatched. Per germline, CDR1 LNHDA and CDR2 SQIVND (reference sequence). CDR3 size: 14 residues. The chain's CDR3 is CASSPGLANNEQFF. The CDR3 region has the DNA TGTGCCAGTAGTCCCGGACTAGCGAACAATGAGCAGTTCTTC. Full variable domain (missing parts from reference TRBV19 and TRBJ2-1): DGGITQSPKYLFRKEGQNVTLSCEQNLNHDAMYWYRQDPGQGLRLIYYSQIVNDFQKGDIAEGYSVSREKKESFPLTVTSAQKNPTAFYLCASSPGLANNEQFFGPGTRLTVL.

The chain couples TRBV30 to TRBJ2-1; D gene ambiguous. The CDR3 totals 13 residues. CDR1 and CDR2 from the germline V gene are GTSNPN and SVGIG (reference sequence). V lost 3 bases, J lost 5 bases, and 11 bases lay in between. The CDR3: CAWRLLLNNEQFF. The CDR3, as DNA: TGTGCCTGGAGACTATTGCTCAACAATGAGCAGTTCTTC.

The gene calls are TRBV10-3 and TRBJ2-1, with D possibly matching TRBD2 (5 bases). This CDR3 is 16 amino acids long. The V gene lost 0 bases and the J gene lost 3 bases, with 12 bases spanning the gap. The germline V gene has CDR1 ENHRY and CDR2 SYGVKD. CDR3 sequence (DNA): TGTGCCATCAGTGAGTCGCTAGCCATGGACTACAATGAGCAGTTCTTC. Translated, it gives CAISESLAMDYNEQFF.

The CDR3 bases are TGCGCCAGCATGGTGGGACTCGCCATTTACAATGAGCAGTTCTTC. Translation: CASMVGLAIYNEQFF. The chain carries TRBV5-1 and TRBJ2-1; D is perhaps TRBD2 (6 bases). Trimming shortened V by 6 bases and J by 4 bases, and 17 bases separated the two germline ends. The CDR3 is 15 amino acids. Germline V CDR1 and CDR2: SGHRS, YFSETQ. Full variable domain (outside the CDR3, taken from reference TRBV5-1 and TRBJ2-1): KAGVTQTPRYLIKTRGQQVTLSCSPISGHRSVSWYQQTPGQGLQFLFEYFSETQRNKGNFPGRFSGRQFSNSRSEMNVSTLELGDSALYLCASMVGLAIYNEQFFGPGTRLTVL.

This clone has only one observation. The V and J genes are TRBV19 and TRBJ2-7, with D perhaps TRBD2 (6 bases). CDR3 length equals 14 residues. V dropped 7 bases and J dropped 1 base, with 14 bases sitting between them. Per germline, CDR1 LNHDA and CDR2 SQIVND (reference sequence). The CDR3 loop is CASTSSSVSYEQYF. The CDR3 nucleotides read TGTGCCAGTACCTCGTCTAGCGTTTCCTACGAGCAGTACTTC.

This sequence joins TRBV11-3 and TRBJ2-7; D is uncertain. There are 14 residues in the CDR3. Germline V gene lookup returns CDR1 SGHNT and CDR2 YENEEA. Trimming removed 5 bases from V and 0 bases from J, with 11 bases in between. CDR3 sequence: CASSPHSSSYEQYF. CDR3 nucleotides: TGTGCCAGCAGCCCCCACTCGAGCTCCTACGAGCAGTACTTC.

The chain is built from TRBV19 and TRBJ1-5, with D unresolved. CDR1 is LNHDA and CDR2 is SQIVND in the germline V gene (reference sequence). This CDR3 is built from 13 residues. Deletions cut 4 bases from V and 6 bases from J, with 10 bases between. DNA for the CDR3: TGTGCCAGTAGTACTACCGCAGGTCAGCCCCAGCATTTT. Translated, it gives CASSTTAGQPQHF.

The count of this clone is one. The genes are TRBV10-3 and TRBJ2-1; tentative D call: TRBD2 (5 bases). CDR3 length: 17 residues. V lost 0 bases, J lost 0 bases, and 12 bases lay in between. Germline CDR1 is ENHRY and CDR2 is SYGVKD. CDR3 protein: CAISESGLFSSYNEQFF. CDR3 nucleotide sequence: TGTGCCATCAGTGAGTCCGGACTTTTTAGCTCCTACAATGAGCAGTTCTTC.

This rearrangement joins TRBV7-3 to TRBJ2-1; the D gene is possibly TRBD2 (6 bases). Trimming left V 6 bases short and J 4 bases short, with 16 bases between. This CDR3 is 15 amino acids long. CDR1 and CDR2 (germline): SGHTA, FQGTGA. The chain's CDR3 is CASRAQTGAYNEQFF. CDR3 in DNA: TGTGCCAGCAGGGCCCAGACGGGAGCTTACAATGAGCAGTTCTTC. Together with reference TRBV7-3 and TRBJ2-1, the CDR3 gives the full variable domain: GAGVSQTPSNKVTEKGKYVELRCDPISGHTALYWYRQSLGQGPEFLIYFQGTGAADDSGLPNDRFFAVRPEGSVSTLKIQRTERGDSAVYLCASRAQTGAYNEQFFGPGTRLTVL.

V and J are TRBV9 and TRBJ2-4, with 11 bases fitting TRBD2. The CDR3 runs 16 residues. V shed 4 bases and J 2 bases; nucleotides not matched to a gene: 5. The V gene's germline CDR1 is SGDLS and CDR2 YYNGEE. CDR3 in amino acids: CASSTLAGESKNIQYF. The CDR3 DNA reads as TGTGCCAGCAGCACACTAGCGGGAGAATCCAAAAACATTCAGTACTTC.

This sequence joins TRBV5-1 and TRBJ2-5; TRBD2 is a possible D gene (7 bases). This CDR3 has 14 residues. V dropped 1 base and J dropped 5 bases, with 12 bases sitting between them. Germline V gene lookup returns CDR1 SGHRS and CDR2 YFSETQ. The CDR3 nucleotides read TGCGCCAGCAGCTTGACAGGGAGGGGTGAGACCCAGTACTTC. Protein product: CASSLTGRGETQYF.

The J gene is TRBJ1-1, the V gene TRBV7-3, with TRBD1 matching 9 bases. Germline CDR1 SGHTA, CDR2 FQGTGA. CDR3 length: 14 amino acids. J gave up 3 bases and V 5 bases, and 4 bases lay outside the gene matches. Written as DNA, the CDR3 is TGTGCCAGCAGCGTGGACAGGGGACACACTGAAGCTTTCTTT. Translation: CASSVDRGHTEAFF. The full variable domain, rest sourced from reference TRBV7-3 and TRBJ1-1, is GAGVSQTPSNKVTEKGKYVELRCDPISGHTALYWYRQSLGQGPEFLIYFQGTGAADDSGLPNDRFFAVRPEGSVSTLKIQRTERGDSAVYLCASSVDRGHTEAFFGQGTRLTVV.

The chain combines TRBV4-1 with TRBJ2-1, with 9 bases lining up with TRBD2. CDR3 length equals 15 residues. The germline V gene encodes CDR1 MGHRA and CDR2 YSYEKL. V gave up 6 bases and J gave up 0 bases; unmatched junction bases: 3. CDR3 loop: CASSPLAGSYNEQFF. The DNA of the CDR3 is TGCGCCAGCAGTCCACTAGCGGGCTCCTACAATGAGCAGTTCTTC.

The chain is built from TRBV4-2 and TRBJ2-1; 7 bases map to TRBD1. The V gene's germline CDR1 is LGHNA and CDR2 YNFKEQ. CDR3 length: 15 amino acids. V trimming: 3 bases; J trimming: 4 bases; junction bases outside the gene matches: 6. CDR3 residues: CASSHPPGQYNEQFF. CDR3 nucleotides: TGTGCCAGCAGCCACCCCCCGGGACAGTACAATGAGCAGTTCTTC.

The CDR3 spells CASSPLGLAGVRYNEQFF. The CDR3 DNA reads TGCGCCAGCAGCCCCCTAGGTCTAGCGGGAGTTCGGTACAATGAGCAGTTCTTC. The chain combines TRBV5-1 with TRBJ2-1, with TRBD2 identical over 10 bases. The germline gives CDR1 SGHRS, CDR2 YFSETQ. There are 18 residues in the CDR3. After removal of 4 bases from V and 4 bases from J, the junction contained 14 bases not matched to a gene.

The gene calls are TRBV29-1 and TRBJ2-7; the match to TRBD2 covers 7 bases. CDR1 is SQVTM and CDR2 is ANQGSEA in the germline V gene. The ends lost 1 base at V and 3 bases at J; junction bases unmatched: 6. The CDR3 loop spans 14 amino acids. The CDR3, as DNA: TGCAGCGTTGAAGTGGGGAGGGCCGTCTACGAGCAGTACTTC. It yields the protein CSVEVGRAVYEQYF.

The rearrangement uses TRBV4-1 and TRBJ1-1, with D perhaps TRBD1 (6 bases). With 0 bases removed from V and 8 bases from J, the gap between germline ends came to 16 bases. CDR3 length: 15 residues. The V gene's germline CDR1 is MGHRA and CDR2 YSYEKL. The CDR3 DNA follows: TGCGCCAGCAGCCAAGACTCCGGGACACCCGAAGAAGCTTTCTTT. Its protein product is CASSQDSGTPEEAFF.

This chain uses TRBV5-1 with TRBJ2-5, with unresolved D. This CDR3 region has 16 residues. Trimming stripped 4 bases from V and 1 base from J, with 17 bases between. Germline CDR1 reads SGHRS; CDR2 reads YFSETQ. This chain's CDR3 is CASSPNAPTSQETQYF. In DNA form, the CDR3 reads TGCGCCAGCAGCCCCAACGCACCCACGAGCCAAGAGACCCAGTACTTC.

The gene calls are TRBV7-9 and TRBJ2-1; 9 bases fit TRBD1. CDR1 and CDR2 from the germline V gene are SEHNR and FQNEAQ (reference sequence). With V trimmed by 1 base and J by 15 bases, 7 bases remained unmatched. The CDR3 is 13 amino acids. CDR3 residues: CASSLGGGQGLFF. Written as DNA, the CDR3 is TGTGCCAGCAGCTTAGGCGGGGGACAGGGTCTGTTCTTC.

The CDR3 sequence: CASSLNVLAGTPYEQYF. CDR3 bases: TGTGCCAGCAGCTTAAACGTACTAGCGGGAACGCCCTACGAGCAGTACTTC. The V and J genes are TRBV5-4 and TRBJ2-7; 10 bases match TRBD2. The germline V gene encodes CDR1 SGHNT and CDR2 YYREEE (reference sequence). The CDR3 totals 17 residues. V gave up 2 bases and J gave up 2 bases; unmatched junction bases: 10.

The chain carries TRBV5-1 and TRBJ1-1, with D possibly matching TRBD1 (6 bases). Germline V gene data show CDR1 as SGHRS and CDR2 as YFSETQ. V lost 4 bases, J lost 5 bases, and 15 bases lay in between. This CDR3 has 14 residues. The CDR3 region has the DNA TGCGCCAGCAGCCGAGGGGGGGCGGGGACTGAAGCTTTCTTT. The encoded protein is CASSRGGAGTEAFF.

This chain uses TRBV14 with TRBJ2-7, with a weak D call TRBD2 (5 bases). Germline V gene lookup returns CDR1 SGHDN and CDR2 FVKESK. The CDR3 has 14 amino acids. V shed 1 base and J shed 6 bases, with 13 bases lying between them. CDR3 sequence reads: CASSQAQTRGEQYF. CDR3 DNA: TGTGCCAGCAGCCAAGCACAGACTCGGGGCGAGCAGTACTTC.

This chain connects TRBV7-3 to TRBJ2-1; TRBD2 aligns across 10 bases. This CDR3 is built from 16 residues. Germline V CDR1 and CDR2: SGHTA, FQGTGA. V shed 5 bases and J 9 bases; nucleotides not matched to a gene: 13. The CDR3 is CASSRWSSGRAIEQFF. Written as DNA, the CDR3 is TGTGCCAGCAGCCGATGGTCCAGCGGGAGGGCCATTGAGCAGTTCTTC.

V gene TRBV6-5 combines with J gene TRBJ2-7; TRBD2 aligns across 9 bases. The CDR3 covers 15 residues. Losses at the gene ends were 5 bases for V and 5 bases for J; bases not matched to a gene: 10. The germline V gene has CDR1 MNHEY and CDR2 SVGAGI. The CDR3 DNA reads as TGTGCCAGCAGTAGCCCCGGGACTAGCCTCCACGAGCAGTACTTC. Translating it yields CASSSPGTSLHEQYF.

This rearrangement joins TRBV28 to TRBJ2-7; 16 bases align to TRBD2. Germline trimming cut 4 bases from V and 6 bases from J; bases unmatched to any gene: 3. Germline CDR1 reads MDHEN; CDR2 reads SYDVKM. The CDR3 extends over 15 amino acids. For the CDR3, the DNA is TGTGCCAGCAGTTCGGGACTAGCGGGAGGGGGCGAGCAGTACTTC. Translating gives CASSSGLAGGGEQYF.

This chain links TRBV27 with TRBJ2-5; TRBD2 agrees at 13 bases. This CDR3 has 15 residues. Germline values: CDR1 MNHEY, CDR2 SMNVEV (reference sequence). J was trimmed by 4 bases and V by 6 bases; bases with no gene match: 5. CDR3: CASRELAGGRETQYF. The CDR3 DNA sequence: TGTGCCAGCAGAGAACTAGCGGGAGGGCGAGAGACCCAGTACTTC.

The CDR3 reads CASSRTSGSGQTQYF. The CDR3 DNA follows: TGCGCCAGCAGTCGTACTAGCGGGAGTGGACAGACCCAGTACTTC. The chain joins TRBV10-2 to TRBJ2-5; 11 nucleotides line up with TRBD2. V lost 5 bases and J lost 6; bases outside the gene matches: 8. CDR1 WSHSY and CDR2 SAAADI come from the germline V gene. This CDR3 has 15 residues.

The V and J genes are TRBV27 and TRBJ2-3; TRBD1 might be the D (6 bases). Per the germline V gene, CDR1 is MNHEY and CDR2 is SMNVEV (reference sequence). Deletions cut 6 bases from V and 1 base from J, with 20 bases between. The CDR3 covers 17 residues. The CDR3 sequence is CASRLTPGASGTDTQYF. The CDR3 nucleotides read TGTGCCAGCAGACTTACACCAGGGGCCTCCGGCACAGATACGCAGTATTTT.